These 21 T cell receptor beta chains were all obtained from the same sample, sequenced in a study of blood T cell repertoires in COVID-19. Using immunoSEQ multiplex PCR, the repertoire was profiled, and TCRdb retains in-frame clones only, with some absent. The sample lists 250,000 to 300,000 clones, roughly 90% occurring once. The sample consisted of PBMCs or T cells enriched from blood (not recorded which). These receptor sequences come from a woman in her forties with acute COVID-19.

The genes are TRBV30 and TRBJ1-3, with 11 bases fitting TRBD1. The CDR3 length is 14 residues. The germline V gene encodes CDR1 GTSNPN and CDR2 SVGIG (reference sequence). Trimming cost V 5 bases and J 2 bases; bases outside gene matches: 2. CDR3 loop: CAWEDRGPGNTIYF. The DNA for the CDR3 is TGTGCCTGGGAGGACAGGGGGCCTGGAAACACCATATATTTT. The full variable domain, with the rest looked up from reference TRBV30 and TRBJ1-3, is SQTIHQWPATLVQPVGSPLSLECTVEGTSNPNLYWYRQAAGRGLQLLFYSVGIGQISSEVPQNLSASRPQDRQFILSSKKLLLSDSGFYLCAWEDRGPGNTIYFGEGSWLTVV.

V usage is TRBV10-3 and J usage is TRBJ2-2; 8 bases are shared with TRBD1. V trimming: 4 bases; J trimming: 3 bases; junction bases outside the gene matches: 1. The CDR3 is made up of 14 amino acids. Germline assignment: CDR1 ENHRY and CDR2 SYGVKD. The CDR3 here is CAISGTGHTGELFF. The CDR3 bases are TGTGCCATCAGTGGGACAGGGCACACCGGGGAGCTGTTTTTT.

This sequence joins TRBV19 and TRBJ1-6; the D gene is possibly TRBD1 (6 bases). The germline CDR1 and CDR2 sequences are LNHDA and SQIVND (reference sequence). Trimming took off 6 bases at V and 6 bases at J, with 21 bases between the two ends. CDR3 size: 17 residues. In DNA form, the CDR3 reads TGTGCCAGTAGCACCGACAGGCTCAACTGGGGTAATTCACCCCTCCACTTT. As protein: CASSTDRLNWGNSPLHF. Full variable domain (rest looked up from reference TRBV19 and TRBJ1-6): DGGITQSPKYLFRKEGQNVTLSCEQNLNHDAMYWYRQDPGQGLRLIYYSQIVNDFQKGDIAEGYSVSREKKESFPLTVTSAQKNPTAFYLCASSTDRLNWGNSPLHFGNGTRLTVT.

A single count supports this clone. The genes are TRBV29-1 and TRBJ2-3; 7 nucleotides line up with TRBD2. The length of the CDR3 is 15 residues. V dropped 5 bases and J dropped 0; count of bases not matched to a gene: 8. Germline assignment: CDR1 SQVTM and CDR2 ANQGSEA. CDR3 loop: CSVSTSSASTDTQYF. For the CDR3, the DNA is TGCAGCGTTTCGACTAGCTCTGCTAGCACAGATACGCAGTATTTT.

V is TRBV28 and J is TRBJ2-1, with 16 bases identical to TRBD2. V shed 5 bases and J 5 bases; nucleotides not matched to a gene: 6. Per the germline V gene, CDR1 is MDHEN and CDR2 is SYDVKM. The CDR3 runs to 17 residues. The chain's CDR3 is CASSPGTSGGVNNEQFF. CDR3 DNA sequence: TGTGCCAGCAGTCCCGGGACTAGCGGGGGGGTAAACAATGAGCAGTTCTTC.

This clone appeared a few times. The chain combines TRBV7-9 with TRBJ2-7, with D uncertain. Germline CDR1 reads SEHNR; CDR2 reads FQNEAQ (reference sequence). V was clipped by 5 bases and J by 5 bases, with 10 bases between them. This CDR3 comprises 12 residues. The CDR3 loop is CASSDLGDEQYF. The CDR3 nucleotides read TGTGCCAGCAGCGACCTGGGCGACGAGCAGTACTTC.

The V gene is TRBV7-2, the J gene TRBJ1-5; D is unresolved. V gave up 1 base and J gave up 4 bases, with 11 bases separating them. The germline V gene has CDR1 SGHTA and CDR2 FQGNSA. The CDR3 runs 15 residues. The CDR3 loop is CASSLVLGGNQPQHF. In nucleotides, the CDR3 is TGTGCCAGCAGCTTAGTATTAGGCGGAAATCAGCCCCAGCATTTT.

This chain links TRBV6-5 with TRBJ1-5; TRBD1 agrees at 10 bases. The germline V gene has CDR1 MNHEY and CDR2 SVGAGI. Trimming took 6 bases from V and 2 from J; bases not matched to a gene: 4. This CDR3 is built from 15 residues. The CDR3 is CASRGTGEGNQPQHF. CDR3 bases: TGTGCCAGCAGGGGGACAGGGGAAGGCAATCAGCCCCAGCATTTT.

This clone was seen just once. This chain joins TRBV6-5 and TRBJ2-1; D might be TRBD2 (5 bases). This CDR3 spans 15 amino acids. Per the germline V gene, CDR1 is MNHEY and CDR2 is SVGAGI. Trimming left V 6 bases short and J 12 bases short, with 24 bases between. This CDR3 reads CASSPDPISYEGQFF. CDR3 coding DNA: TGTGCCAGCAGCCCCGACCCGATCTCATACGAGGGGCAGTTCTTC.

J is TRBJ1-2 and V is TRBV6-5, with D possibly matching TRBD1 (5 bases). Germline V CDR1 and CDR2: MNHEY, SVGAGI. There are 15 residues in the CDR3. V lost 6 bases and J 1 base, leaving 15 bases between the germline ends. The CDR3 sequence: CASSPHPTVNYGYTF. Here the CDR3 DNA reads TGTGCCAGCAGCCCACACCCGACAGTTAACTATGGCTACACCTTC.

The rearrangement joins TRBV11-2 to TRBJ1-3; 8 bases map to TRBD1. The CDR3 spans 15 residues. Germline V gene lookup returns CDR1 SGHAT and CDR2 FQNNGV. V trimming: 2 bases; J trimming: 3 bases; junction bases outside the gene matches: 3. The CDR3 DNA sequence: TGTGCCAGCAGCTTAACAGGGGGTAGTGGAAACACCATATATTTT. This codes for CASSLTGGSGNTIYF.

The chain has TRBV19 and TRBJ1-5; TRBD1 aligns across 7 bases. Per the germline V gene, CDR1 is LNHDA and CDR2 is SQIVND (reference sequence). The ends lost 4 bases at V and 1 base at J; junction bases unmatched: 1. CDR3 length: 14 residues. The CDR3 spells CASSTTGSNQPQHF. The CDR3 DNA is TGTGCCAGTAGTACGACAGGGAGCAATCAGCCCCAGCATTTT. The whole variable domain, filled in from reference TRBV19 and TRBJ1-5, reads DGGITQSPKYLFRKEGQNVTLSCEQNLNHDAMYWYRQDPGQGLRLIYYSQIVNDFQKGDIAEGYSVSREKKESFPLTVTSAQKNPTAFYLCASSTTGSNQPQHFGDGTRLSIL.

The gene calls are TRBV19 and TRBJ1-2, with TRBD1 as a possible D gene (5 bases). CDR3 length: 14 residues. Germline assignment: CDR1 LNHDA and CDR2 SQIVND (reference sequence). With 7 bases removed from V and 8 bases from J, the gap between germline ends came to 20 bases. This CDR3 reads CASTPGRGQGGYTF. The DNA of the CDR3 is TGTGCCAGTACCCCAGGGAGGGGTCAAGGAGGCTACACCTTC.

The CDR3 loop reads CASSSPGQLQPQHF. CDR3 nucleotides: TGTGCCAGCAGTTCTCCGGGACAGTTGCAGCCCCAGCATTTT. The chain is built from TRBV28 and TRBJ1-5; 7 bases map to TRBD1. The CDR3 is 14 amino acids. Germline CDR1 and CDR2: MDHEN and SYDVKM. V dropped 4 bases and J dropped 7; count of bases not matched to a gene: 7. The whole variable domain, remainder taken from reference TRBV28 and TRBJ1-5, is DVKVTQSSRYLVKRTGEKVFLECVQDMDHENMFWYRQDPGLGLRLIYFSYDVKMKEKGDIPEGYSVSREKKERFSLILESASTNQTSMYLCASSSPGQLQPQHFGDGTRLSIL.

The chain couples TRBV24-1 to TRBJ2-2, with a possible D match to TRBD2 (5 bases). CDR1 KGHDR and CDR2 SFDVKD come from the germline V gene. Trimming shortened V by 3 bases and J by 3 bases, and 7 bases separated the two germline ends. The CDR3 is 14 amino acids. The CDR3 coding sequence is TGTGCCACCAGTGATCTAGCCGACACCGGGGAGCTGTTTTTT. It translates to CATSDLADTGELFF.

This chain connects TRBV3-1 (or the pseudogene TRBV3-2) to TRBJ1-2, with D maybe TRBD1 (6 bases). V lost 0 bases and J 2 bases, leaving 10 bases between the germline ends. The CDR3 runs to 15 residues. The germline V gene has CDR1 LGHDT and CDR2 YNNKEL (reference sequence). CDR3 sequence (DNA): TGTGCCAGCAGCCAAGACAGGGGATTCAACTATGGCTACACCTTC. Translating it yields CASSQDRGFNYGYTF.

This clone showed up just once. The J gene is TRBJ1-3, the V gene TRBV7-2, with D unresolved. The CDR3 runs to 16 residues. Germline-derived CDR1 and CDR2 are SGHTA and FQGNSA. V lost 3 bases to trimming and J lost 0 bases, with 12 bases between them. The CDR3 coding sequence is TGTGCCAGCAGCTTGATTTCACCCGGCTCTGGAAACACCATATATTTT. Translating it yields CASSLISPGSGNTIYF.

The chain is built from TRBV7-2 and TRBJ2-2, with D perhaps matching TRBD2 (6 bases). Germline CDR1 reads SGHTA; CDR2 reads FQGNSA. The CDR3 is 16 residues long. V gave up 5 bases and J gave up 10 bases, with 23 bases separating them. The DNA for the CDR3 is TGTGCCAGCAGCCCACCGCGGGGAGCGGGCCGACAGGAGCTGTTTTTT. Its protein product is CASSPPRGAGRQELFF.

There are a few counts of this clone. This chain links TRBV5-1 with TRBJ2-1, with D possibly being TRBD2 (7 bases). V lost 10 bases and J 0 bases, leaving 17 bases between the germline ends. The CDR3 runs 15 residues. Germline assignment: CDR1 SGHRS and CDR2 YFSETQ. CDR3 sequence (DNA): TGCGCCTCGGGGGGCCCAACAGACTCCTACAATGAGCAGTTCTTC. It specifies CASGGPTDSYNEQFF.

The chain carries TRBV6-2 or TRBV6-3 and TRBJ1-2; D may be TRBD1 (5 bases). Looked up from germline, CDR1 is MNHEY and CDR2 is SVGEGT. This CDR3 comprises 14 residues. V dropped 6 bases and J dropped 4 bases, with 15 bases sitting between them. In DNA, the CDR3 is TGTGCCAGCAGCCGTCCGGGGGAGCGCTATGGCTACACCTTC. It is translated as CASSRPGERYGYTF.

V and J are TRBV11-2 and TRBJ2-7; D is perhaps TRBD2 (6 bases). This CDR3 spans 16 amino acids. The ends were cut back, 0 bases at V and 2 bases at J, with 14 bases in the middle. The V gene's germline CDR1 is SGHAT and CDR2 FQNNGV. CDR3 amino acids: CASSLDISASAYEQYF. In DNA form, the CDR3 reads TGTGCCAGCAGCTTAGATATTTCGGCTAGCGCCTACGAGCAGTACTTC.